The 15 T cell receptor beta chains listed next were all sequenced from one sample in a study of beta chain features in type 1 diabetes. Regarding the study as a whole: For Type 1 diabetes patients, all four CD4+ subsets carried TCRB CDR3s that were moderately but significantly shorter.

The whole isolated RNA underwent reverse transcription, so sequencing captured expressed TCRB transcripts. Profiled with immunoSEQ multiplex PCR; TCRdb holds only in-frame clones, not every one. This table holds under 55,000 clones, 35% to 50% found once. No antigen is known for these receptors. Sequencing was carried out using Tregs from blood. Receptor source: a man younger than 45 with type 1 diabetes.

This clone came up once. This chain connects TRBV4-1 to TRBJ2-1, with D hard to call. Germline V gene data show CDR1 as MGHRA and CDR2 as YSYEKL. This CDR3 has 13 residues. Trimming removed 0 bases from V and 12 bases from J, with 12 bases in between. CDR3 sequence (DNA): TGCGCCAGCAGCCAAGATTGGCAGGTTAGGCAGTTCTTC. Protein product: CASSQDWQVRQFF.

The V and J genes are TRBV5-1 and TRBJ1-2; the match to TRBD1 covers 7 bases. The CDR3 contains 15 residues. Looked up from germline, CDR1 is SGHRS and CDR2 is YFSETQ. V lost 4 bases and J lost 11; bases outside the gene matches: 17. This CDR3 reads CASSDSGQYRIGYTF. DNA for the CDR3: TGCGCCAGCAGCGACTCGGGACAGTATAGAATTGGTTACACCTTC.

Worth noting for this clone: The missing conserved phenylalanine or tryptophan at the end of this CDR3 makes a read error likely. Because the CDR3's place on the DNA is in doubt, the DNA is left out and the CDR3 is given as listed by TCRdb. The V gene is TRBV28, the J gene TRBJ2-7; the table calls TRBD2, which could not be checked here. In germline, CDR1 is MDHEN, CDR2 SYDVKM. The CDR3 totals 11 residues, both ends included. The CDR3 is CASSHFEGKYL.

A few counts support this clone. CDR3 in amino acids: CASSPGQGSAEAFF. The CDR3 DNA follows: TGTGCCAGCTCACCGGGACAGGGTTCGGCTGAAGCTTTCTTT. This chain joins TRBV18 and TRBJ1-1; 9 bases are a match to TRBD1. The CDR3 is 14 residues long. V trimming: 3 bases; J trimming: 6 bases; junction bases outside the gene matches: 5. CDR1 and CDR2 from the germline V gene are KGHSH and LQKENI.

A few counts support this clone. The chain combines TRBV19 with TRBJ2-5, with D perhaps TRBD1 (6 bases). The closer fit of TRBJ2-7 to the DNA end suggests the J call may be wrong. This CDR3 comprises 14 residues. CDR1 is LNHDA, CDR2 SQIVND, per germline (reference sequence). This chain's CDR3 is CASKGTGIGYEQYF. The CDR3 DNA follows: TGTGCCAGTAAAGGCACAGGGATCGGATACGAGCAGTACTTC.

The rearrangement joins TRBV14 to TRBJ1-2, with unresolved D. This CDR3 is 13 amino acids long. Looked up from germline, CDR1 is SGHDN and CDR2 is FVKESK. V shed 0 bases and J shed 4 bases, with 6 bases lying between them. The CDR3 sequence: CASSQDYSYGYTF. Here the CDR3 DNA reads TGTGCCAGCAGCCAAGATTATAGCTATGGCTACACCTTC.

This chain links TRBV5-6 with TRBJ1-3, with D tentatively TRBD1 (5 bases). The V end lost 3 bases, the J end lost 1 base, and 14 bases lay between the germline ends. The CDR3 length is 16 residues. The V gene's germline CDR1 is SGHDT and CDR2 YYEEEE. CDR3 protein: CASSWNTGLSGNTIYF. The CDR3 coding sequence is TGTGCCAGCAGCTGGAACACAGGTTTATCTGGAAACACCATATATTTT.

Only a few counts were recorded for this clone. The genes are TRBV29-1 and TRBJ2-3; 11 nucleotides agree with TRBD2. The V and J ends lost 2 bases and 9 bases, in that order; junction bases with no gene match: 1. The CDR3 has 12 residues. Germline V lookup: CDR1 SQVTM, CDR2 ANQGSEA. The CDR3 sequence: CSVELAGGTQYF. In DNA, the CDR3 is TGCAGCGTTGAACTAGCGGGAGGAACGCAGTATTTT.

This clone was seen more than once but under ten times. The chain recombines TRBV4-1 with TRBJ2-1; TRBD2 is a possible D gene (5 bases). The CDR3 loop spans 12 amino acids. V shed 1 base and J shed 9 bases, with 7 bases lying between them. Germline V CDR1 and CDR2: MGHRA, YSYEKL. The CDR3 loop is CASSQVAGEQFF. The CDR3 coding sequence is TGCGCCAGCAGCCAAGTCGCGGGTGAGCAGTTCTTC.

The chain carries TRBV5-6 and TRBJ2-1; the match to TRBD1 covers 9 bases. Germline lookup yields CDR1 SGHDT and CDR2 YYEEEE. Losses at the gene ends were 0 bases for V and 9 bases for J; bases not matched to a gene: 10. This CDR3 region has 16 residues. In DNA form, the CDR3 reads TGTGCCAGCAGCTTGGCCCTAAGACAGGGGGTAGGTGAGCAGTTCTTC. As protein: CASSLALRQGVGEQFF. Full variable domain (rest looked up from reference TRBV5-6 and TRBJ2-1): DAGVTQSPTHLIKTRGQQVTLRCSPKSGHDTVSWYQQALGQGPQFIFQYYEEEERQRGNFPDRFSGHQFPNYSSELNVNALLLGDSALYLCASSLALRQGVGEQFFGPGTRLTVL.

CDR3 nucleotides: TGCAGCGTGGGCGTAGGCAATGAGCAGTTCTTC. Protein product: CSVGVGNEQFF. This chain connects TRBV29-1 to TRBJ2-1, with unresolved D. V shed 6 bases and J shed 6 bases, with 9 bases lying between them. Germline loops: CDR1 SQVTM, CDR2 ANQGSEA. There are 11 residues in the CDR3.

The gene calls are TRBV9 and TRBJ2-7; D is uncertain. V was pared by 0 bases and J by 2 bases, with 6 bases between. CDR1 is SGDLS and CDR2 is YYNGEE in the germline V gene. The CDR3 is made up of 13 amino acids. The CDR3 DNA sequence: TGTGCCAGCAGCGTAGGGGCCACCTACGAGCAGTACTTC. Its translation is CASSVGATYEQYF.

This clone turned up a few times. The V gene is TRBV18, the J gene TRBJ2-1, with TRBD2 matching over 9 bases. In germline, CDR1 is KGHSH, CDR2 LQKENI. Germline trimming cut 3 bases from V and 5 bases from J; bases unmatched to any gene: 11. The CDR3 is 17 amino acids. CDR3 sequence (DNA): TGTGCCAGCTCACCCCGAATAGCGGGAGAAGAGGACAATGAGCAGTTCTTC. Translating gives CASSPRIAGEEDNEQFF.

This clone was seen a handful of times. The chain combines TRBV6-1 with TRBJ1-1; no reliable D call. In germline, CDR1 is MNHNS, CDR2 SASEGT. This CDR3 is 13 amino acids long. V was cut by 8 bases and J by 8 bases, with 18 bases left in between. The CDR3 here is CASRRDNFIEAFF. The DNA of the CDR3 is TGTGCCAGCCGACGGGATAACTTCATAGAAGCTTTCTTT.

In this sample, this clone turned up a few times. The CDR3 DNA reads as TGTGCCAGCAGCAATCCTGGGACAGGGGCCTACGAGCAGTACTTC. Its protein is CASSNPGTGAYEQYF. V is TRBV6-6 and J is TRBJ2-7, with 10 nucleotides matching TRBD1. The CDR3 extends over 15 amino acids. Per the germline V gene, CDR1 is MNHNY and CDR2 is SVGAGI (reference sequence). Trimming cost V 6 bases and J 2 bases; bases outside gene matches: 7.